These T cell receptor beta chains were read from a single sample in a study of CD8+ T cells in alopecia areata. Clones were sequenced by immunoSEQ multiplex PCR, and TCRdb holds only the in-frame ones, with some missing. The sample lists some 150,000 clones, less than 75% occurring once. The source was CD8+ T cells sorted from blood, collected at week 0. Source of these receptors: a human donor with alopecia areata. Each CDR3 is given with its conserved first and last residue. The D gene is left open where the match is weak. Some rows have no size entry. The others give once, few or many, or a class for an expanded clone.

-	TRBV15	-	TRBJ2-7	CATSSRDTPYEQYF	TGTGCCACCAGCAGCCGGGACACCCCCTACGAGCAGTACTTC
-	TRBV29-1	-	TRBJ1-4	CSGRQATNEKLFF	TGCAGCGGACGACAGGCAACTAATGAAAAACTGTTTTTT
-	TRBV4-1	-	TRBJ2-1	CASSQGTTDNEQFF	TGCGCCAGCAGCCAAGGAACGACAGACAATGAGCAGTTCTTC
-	TRBV4-2	few	TRBJ2-7	CASSQGTGSPYEQYF	TGTGCCAGCAGCCAAGGGACTGGATCGCCCTACGAGCAGTACTTC
-	TRBV2	-	TRBJ1-5	CASSEGTLQHF	TGTGCCAGCAGTGAAGGCACACTCCAGCATTTT
-	TRBV27	-	TRBJ2-7	CASSLGGSTYEQYF	TGTGCCAGCAGTTTAGGTGGGTCTACCTACGAGCAGTACTTC
TRBD2	TRBV7-6	-	TRBJ2-1	CASSLVSSGGAGNEQFF	TGTGCCAGCAGCTTAGTGTCTAGCGGGGGGGCCGGCAATGAGCAGTTCTTC
-	TRBV5-1	-	TRBJ2-7	CASSPGRSLSYEQYF	TGCGCCAGCAGCCCGGGTCGCTCCCTCTCCTACGAGCAGTACTTC
-	TRBV6-5	-	TRBJ1-2	CASSLSNNYGYTF	TGTGCCAGCAGTCTTTCAAATAACTATGGCTACACCTTC
-	TRBV29-1	few	TRBJ2-2	CSVVGRASGELFF	TGCAGCGTTGTGGGCAGGGCGTCCGGGGAGCTGTTTTTT
-	TRBV29-1	-	TRBJ2-3	CSVEHRSLSTDTQYF	TGCAGCGTTGAGCACAGGAGCCTTAGCACAGATACGCAGTATTTT
-	TRBV7-7	-	TRBJ1-1	CASSLGPLSEAFF	TGTGCTAGCAGCTTAGGACCCCTTAGCGAGGCTTTCTTT
-	TRBV10-2	-	TRBJ1-1	CASSPGSEAFF	TGCGCCAGCAGCCCGGGTTCGGAAGCTTTCTTT
-	TRBV6-5	once	TRBJ1-1	CASSLGRGTEAFF	TGTGCCAGCAGTCTCGGACGGGGCACTGAAGCTTTCTTT
-	TRBV7-9	few	TRBJ2-7	CASSPTGYEQYF	TGTGCCAGCAGTCCGACGGGCTACGAGCAGTACTTC
TRBD2	TRBV7-9	few	TRBJ2-5	CASRPQSGGEETQYF	TGTGCCAGCAGGCCCCAGAGCGGGGGAGAAGAGACCCAGTACTTC
-	TRBV29-1	once	TRBJ2-3	CSGQGSDTQYF	TGCAGCGGCCAGGGTTCAGATACGCAGTATTTT
TRBD1	TRBV27	-	TRBJ2-7	CASAGQAYEQYF	TGTGCCAGCGCAGGACAGGCCTACGAGCAGTACTTC
-	TRBV29-1	-	TRBJ1-2	CSSRDKTNYGYTF	TGCAGCTCGCGGGACAAAACTAACTATGGCTACACCTTC
TRBD2	TRBV30	few	TRBJ2-1	CAWSQLAGEQFF	TGTGCCTGGAGTCAATTAGCGGGGGAGCAGTTCTTC
-	TRBV5-8	-	TRBJ2-5	CASSLEWREGGTQYF	TGTGCCAGCAGCTTGGAATGGCGAGAAGGTGGGACCCAGTACTTC
-	TRBV6-4	-	TRBJ2-3	CASSDSGGLGDHTQYF	TGTGCCAGCAGTGACTCGGGGGGCCTAGGCGATCATACGCAGTATTTT